These T cell receptor beta chains were read from a single sample in a study of radiotherapy plus CTLA-4 blockade in lung cancer. Profiled with immunoSEQ multiplex PCR; TCRdb holds only in-frame clones, not every one. Among around 130,000 clones listed, more than 80% were seen once. Sequences were derived from peripheral blood, sampled from a patient treated with radiotherapy plus ipilimumab. All receptors derive from a human donor with non-small cell lung cancer that progressed on radiotherapy plus ipilimumab. CDR3s include the opening cysteine and the closing phenylalanine or tryptophan. The D gene is left open where the match is weak. Some rows have no size entry. The others give once, few or many, or a class for an expanded clone.

V gene: TRBV18
D gene: NA
J gene: TRBJ1-3
clone size: NA
CDR3 DNA: TGTGCCAGCTTTCCGAGGCAGGGCTCTGGAAACACCATATATTTT
CDR3 protein: CASFPRQGSGNTIYF

V gene: TRBV27
D gene: NA
J gene: TRBJ1-5
clone size: NA
CDR3 DNA: TGTGCCAGCAGGGGCCACACAGGGTCGGGGCAGCCCCAGCATTTT
CDR3 protein: CASRGHTGSGQPQHF

V gene: TRBV9
D gene: NA
J gene: TRBJ2-7
clone size: NA
CDR3 DNA: TGTGCCAGCAGCGTGGGTAGCGACCCCTCCTACGAGCAGTACTTC
CDR3 protein: CASSVGSDPSYEQYF

V gene: TRBV7-9
D gene: NA
J gene: TRBJ2-7
clone size: NA
CDR3 DNA: TGTGCCAGCAGCTCGATCAGCCTCGAGCAGTACTTC
CDR3 protein: CASSSISLEQYF

V gene: TRBV7-6
D gene: TRBD2
J gene: TRBJ2-5
clone size: few
CDR3 DNA: TGTGCCAGCAGCCCGACCGCCCCTAGCGGAGAGACCCAGTACTTC
CDR3 protein: CASSPTAPSGETQYF

V gene: TRBV28
D gene: NA
J gene: TRBJ2-3
clone size: NA
CDR3 DNA: TGTGCCAGCAGTCTTAGGACTATCAAACATAGCACAGATACGCAGTATTTT
CDR3 protein: CASSLRTIKHSTDTQYF

V gene: TRBV28
D gene: NA
J gene: TRBJ1-1
clone size: NA
CDR3 DNA: TGTGCCACCACCCTCCGCTCAGGGATGCTGAACACTGAAGCTTTCTTT
CDR3 protein: CATTLRSGMLNTEAFF

V gene: TRBV9
D gene: TRBD2
J gene: TRBJ2-1
clone size: NA
CDR3 DNA: TGTGCCAGCAGCGTAGGGGTAGCGGGAGTAGCCTACAATGAGCAGTTCTTC
CDR3 protein: CASSVGVAGVAYNEQFF

V gene: TRBV30
D gene: NA
J gene: TRBJ1-2
clone size: NA
CDR3 DNA: TGTGCCTGGAGAGTCAACTCCGGACCATACTATGGCTACACCTTC
CDR3 protein: CAWRVNSGPYYGYTF

V gene: TRBV6-5
D gene: NA
J gene: TRBJ2-7
clone size: once
CDR3 DNA: TGTGCCAGCAGTACCCCAAGCGTTGGCGGGTACGAGCAGTACTTC
CDR3 protein: CASSTPSVGGYEQYF

V gene: TRBV29-1
D gene: NA
J gene: TRBJ2-7
clone size: once
CDR3 DNA: TGCAGCGTTGAAGATTGGGACGGCGATGCCTACGAGCAGTACTTC
CDR3 protein: CSVEDWDGDAYEQYF

V gene: TRBV6-6
D gene: NA
J gene: TRBJ1-2
clone size: NA
CDR3 DNA: TGTGCCAGCAGTCGGTTGAATGGCTACACCTTC
CDR3 protein: CASSRLNGYTF

V gene: TRBV5-1
D gene: NA
J gene: TRBJ1-1
clone size: NA
CDR3 DNA: TGCGCCAGCAGCTTGGGAGCCGGGACACAAGCTTTCTTT
CDR3 protein: CASSLGAGTQAFF

V gene: TRBV11-1
D gene: NA
J gene: TRBJ1-3
clone size: NA
CDR3 DNA: TGTGCCAGCAGCTGGACGCGTCGAGGACCGGGAAACACCATATATTTT
CDR3 protein: CASSWTRRGPGNTIYF

V gene: TRBV29-1
D gene: TRBD2
J gene: TRBJ2-1
clone size: NA
CDR3 DNA: TGCAGCGTCCTCTCGTGGAGCGGGGTAATAGACTCCTACAATGAGCAGTTCTTC
CDR3 protein: CSVLSWSGVIDSYNEQFF

V gene: TRBV12-5
D gene: NA
J gene: TRBJ1-4
clone size: NA
CDR3 DNA: TGTGCTAGCGGGGCACGGAAAGATAATGAAAAACTGTTTTTT
CDR3 protein: CASGARKDNEKLFF

V gene: TRBV4-1
D gene: NA
J gene: TRBJ2-5
clone size: NA
CDR3 DNA: TGCGCCAGCAGCCAAGATCGGCCAGGGGAGACCCAGTACTTC
CDR3 protein: CASSQDRPGETQYF

V gene: TRBV6-1
D gene: TRBD2
J gene: TRBJ2-7
clone size: NA
CDR3 DNA: TGTGCCAGCAGAGGACTAGCGGGAGACGAGCAGTACTTC
CDR3 protein: CASRGLAGDEQYF

V gene: TRBV11-2
D gene: NA
J gene: TRBJ2-3
clone size: NA
CDR3 DNA: TGTGCCAGCAGCTTAGCCAGGGGCGGCACAGATACGCAGTATTTT
CDR3 protein: CASSLARGGTDTQYF